Listed below are T cell receptor beta chains from one sample, sequenced in a study of blood T cell repertoires in COVID-19. Sequencing used immunoSEQ multiplex PCR; TCRdb keeps in-frame clones, though not all of them. The table has 150,000 to 200,000 clones, approximately 87% seen once; the top ten hold around 12%. Source material: peripheral blood. These receptors all come from a woman aged 70-85 years with COVID-19, enrolled during active disease. Both conserved end residues are part of each CDR3. The order of the fields is D gene, clone size, V gene, J gene, CDR3 protein, CDR3 DNA. A D gene is named only where the DNA matches it firmly. Some rows mark clone size as missing; the rest say once, few, many or name a class of expanded clone.

D: TRBD2
size: -
V: TRBV29-1
J: TRBJ2-5
CDR3: CSVVGLAESLYF
DNA: TGCAGCGTTGTGGGACTAGCAGAGTCCTTGTACTTC

D: TRBD2
size: -
V: TRBV11-2
J: TRBJ2-1
CDR3: CASSLGAGGSEQFF
DNA: TGTGCCAGCAGCTTAGGAGCGGGAGGGAGTGAGCAGTTCTTC

D: TRBD1
size: -
V: TRBV29-1
J: TRBJ1-1
CDR3: CSVVRTGNTEAFF
DNA: TGCAGCGTTGTCCGGACAGGGAACACTGAAGCTTTCTTT

D: -
size: -
V: TRBV11-3
J: TRBJ2-1
CDR3: CASSLTGSTYNEQFF
DNA: TGTGCCAGCAGCTTAACGGGATCAACTTACAATGAGCAGTTCTTC

D: TRBD1
size: -
V: TRBV29-1
J: TRBJ2-4
CDR3: CSVEGQGNIQYF
DNA: TGCAGCGTGGAGGGACAGGGAAACATTCAGTACTTC

D: -
size: -
V: TRBV28
J: TRBJ1-2
CDR3: CASSFLGRGGGYTF
DNA: TGTGCCAGCAGTTTCTTAGGCAGGGGCGGGGGCTACACCTTC

D: -
size: -
V: TRBV27
J: TRBJ2-1
CDR3: CASSLGGIPYYNEQFF
DNA: TGTGCCAGCAGTTTAGGCGGGATCCCATACTACAATGAGCAGTTCTTC

D: -
size: -
V: TRBV5-1
J: TRBJ2-5
CDR3: CASSDTGAYQETQYF
DNA: TGCGCCAGCAGCGATACAGGAGCGTACCAAGAGACCCAGTACTTC

D: TRBD2
size: -
V: TRBV5-4
J: TRBJ2-5
CDR3: CASSLEGLAGLVGTQYF
DNA: TGTGCCAGCAGCTTGGAGGGTCTAGCGGGCCTTGTAGGGACCCAGTACTTC

D: TRBD1
size: -
V: TRBV28
J: TRBJ1-1
CDR3: CASSLNQGGLGAFF
DNA: TGTGCCAGCAGTTTAAATCAGGGGGGTCTGGGAGCTTTCTTT

D: TRBD1
size: -
V: TRBV7-3
J: TRBJ2-2
CDR3: CASSSKVEGARTGELFF
DNA: TGTGCCAGCAGCTCAAAGGTCGAGGGGGCCAGAACCGGGGAGCTGTTTTTT

D: TRBD1
size: -
V: TRBV30
J: TRBJ2-7
CDR3: CAWSVPDRGQYEQYF
DNA: TGTGCCTGGAGTGTACCCGACAGGGGCCAATACGAGCAGTACTTC

D: -
size: -
V: TRBV24-1
J: TRBJ1-5
CDR3: CATSDRTGQPQHF
DNA: TGTGCCACCAGTGACCGTACAGGACAGCCCCAGCATTTT

D: -
size: -
V: TRBV29-1
J: TRBJ1-4
CDR3: CSVAFGRGGEKLFF
DNA: TGCAGCGTGGCTTTTGGACGAGGAGGTGAAAAACTGTTTTTT

D: -
size: -
V: TRBV27
J: TRBJ2-7
CDR3: CASTYSGGARPYEQYF
DNA: TGTGCCAGCACTTATAGCGGAGGAGCACGCCCCTACGAGCAGTACTTC

D: TRBD1
size: -
V: TRBV28
J: TRBJ2-3
CDR3: CASSLDRVTSPAITDTQYF
DNA: TGTGCCAGCAGTCTGGACAGGGTAACTTCCCCCGCGATTACAGATACGCAGTATTTT

D: -
size: few
V: TRBV3-1/TRBV3-2
J: TRBJ1-4
CDR3: CASSQAPSNNEKLFF
DNA: TGTGCCAGCAGCCAAGCGCCCAGTAATAATGAAAAACTGTTTTTT

D: -
size: -
V: TRBV10-3
J: TRBJ1-5
CDR3: CAISAQGSNQPQHF
DNA: TGTGCCATCAGTGCTCAGGGTAGCAATCAGCCCCAGCATTTT

D: TRBD1
size: -
V: TRBV5-1
J: TRBJ2-7
CDR3: CASSSGQGASWEQYF
DNA: TGCGCCAGCAGCAGTGGACAGGGGGCATCGTGGGAGCAGTACTTC

D: TRBD1
size: -
V: TRBV5-1
J: TRBJ2-1
CDR3: CASSGRGRLNEQFF
DNA: TGCGCCAGCAGTGGCAGGGGGCGGCTCAATGAGCAGTTCTTC

D: -
size: -
V: TRBV20-1
J: TRBJ2-7
CDR3: CSANRVYEQYF
DNA: TGCAGTGCCAACAGGGTTTACGAGCAGTACTTC

D: -
size: -
V: TRBV12-3/TRBV12-4
J: TRBJ1-2
CDR3: CASSLGGGGYTF
DNA: TGTGCCAGCAGTTTAGGGGGGGGTGGCTACACCTTC

D: TRBD1
size: once
V: TRBV7-3
J: TRBJ1-6
CDR3: CASSLTGTGESPLHF
DNA: TGTGCCAGCAGCTTAACCGGGACAGGGGAATCACCCCTCCACTTT